These 18 T cell receptor beta chains came from one sample sequenced in a study of CD4+ T cells in melanoma. The table came from immunoSEQ multiplex PCR; TCRdb's copy has only in-frame clones and leaves some out. The sample contains tens of thousands of clones, 55% to 75% of which appear only once. Sequences were obtained from tumor tissue. These receptors all come from a human donor with melanoma.

This sequence joins TRBV10-2 and TRBJ2-1, with D unclear. CDR3 size: 13 residues. V was clipped by 5 bases and J by 4 bases, with 9 bases between them. From germline, CDR1 is WSHSY and CDR2 SAAADI. CDR3 in amino acids: CASSLSAYNEQFF. CDR3 DNA sequence: TGCGCCAGCAGTCTTTCGGCATACAATGAGCAGTTCTTC.

CDR3 coding DNA: TGTGCCAGCAGCCAAGTAGGAGGGGCGGAAGCTTTCTTT. This translates into CASSQVGGAEAFF. V and J are TRBV4-2 and TRBJ1-1; D is possibly TRBD1 (5 bases). Germline values: CDR1 LGHNA, CDR2 YNFKEQ. Between the trimmed V and J ends, which lost 1 base and 8 bases, there was a span of 11 bases. The CDR3 loop spans 13 amino acids.

This clone was counted many times. V and J are TRBV6-6 and TRBJ2-6, with unresolved D. The ends were cut back, 5 bases at V and 9 bases at J, with 11 bases in the middle. This CDR3 has 13 residues. Germline CDR1 MNHNY, CDR2 SVGAGI (reference sequence). The CDR3 DNA reads as TGTGCCAGCAGTAAGCCCACCTTCAACGTCCTGACTTTC. Translation gives CASSKPTFNVLTF.

This clone was counted once. J is TRBJ2-7 and V is TRBV18, with D tentatively TRBD1 (6 bases). Germline CDR1 KGHSH, CDR2 LQKENI. V lost 0 bases to trimming and J lost 2 bases, with 11 bases between them. The CDR3 runs to 15 residues. Here the CDR3 reads CASSPPSNRAYEQYF. The CDR3 DNA sequence: TGTGCCAGCTCACCACCTAGCAACAGGGCCTACGAGCAGTACTTC.

The J gene is TRBJ1-2, the V gene TRBV7-9; weak D call: TRBD1 (5 bases). Trimming left V 5 bases short and J 0 bases short, with 19 bases between. CDR3 length: 17 amino acids. From germline, CDR1 is SEHNR and CDR2 FQNEAQ (reference sequence). The CDR3 region has the DNA TGTGCCAGCAGCCATAGACAGCCTCCTTCGGCTAACTATGGCTACACCTTC. Amino acid sequence: CASSHRQPPSANYGYTF.

The chain recombines TRBV19 with TRBJ2-7, with 10 bases that match TRBD2. The CDR3 loop spans 15 amino acids. The trim removed 5 bases at V and 1 base at J, leaving 5 bases unmatched. Germline loops: CDR1 LNHDA, CDR2 SQIVND (reference sequence). The CDR3 DNA reads as TGTGCCAGTAGTGTCCGAGCGGGGGGGTCCTACGAGCAGTACTTC. Its protein is CASSVRAGGSYEQYF.

With respect to this clone: This sample also contains other DNA sequences that code for the same CDR3. V is TRBV9 and J is TRBJ2-3; weak D call: TRBD2 (6 bases). Trimming removed 2 bases at V and 0 bases at J, with 10 bases between. The CDR3 loop spans 15 amino acids. Germline V CDR1 and CDR2: SGDLS, YYNGEE. The CDR3 DNA reads TGTGCCAGCAGCGTGGCGGGGACTAGCACAGATACGCAGTATTTT. Amino acid sequence: CASSVAGTSTDTQYF.

The chain links TRBV7-2 to TRBJ1-1, with 7 bases lining up with TRBD1. The CDR3 length is 14 residues. Germline V CDR1 and CDR2: SGHTA, FQGNSA. V lost 5 bases and J lost 3; bases outside the gene matches: 6. The CDR3 DNA is TGTGCCAGCAGCGATCGACAGGGAGACACTGAAGCTTTCTTT. Residues: CASSDRQGDTEAFF.

This chain uses TRBV9 with TRBJ1-6; D unresolved. The germline V gene encodes CDR1 SGDLS and CDR2 YYNGEE. The CDR3 spans 14 residues. V was cut by 3 bases and J by 10 bases, with 14 bases left in between. As DNA, the CDR3 is TGTGCCAGCAGCGACTTAACAGAACGCTCACCCCTCCACTTT. Encoded protein: CASSDLTERSPLHF.

This chain uses TRBV6-6 with TRBJ2-2, with D possibly being TRBD1 or TRBD2 (5 bases each). Germline CDR1 MNHNY, CDR2 SVGAGI (reference sequence). The ends were cut back, 7 bases at V and 6 bases at J, with 21 bases in the middle. The CDR3 contains 16 residues. The CDR3 sequence: CASIRALGGVAGELFF. The DNA for the CDR3 is TGTGCCAGCATCCGGGCCCTTGGGGGTGTCGCCGGGGAGCTGTTTTTT.

The chain joins TRBV6-6 to TRBJ2-7; tentatively, D is TRBD1 (6 bases). V lost 6 bases, J lost 3 bases, and 21 bases lay in between. CDR3 size: 16 residues. Per germline, CDR1 MNHNY and CDR2 SVGAGI (reference sequence). The CDR3 region is CASSPRPWDINYEQYF. In DNA form, the CDR3 reads TGTGCCAGCAGCCCAAGGCCCTGGGACATAAACTACGAGCAGTACTTC.

This chain links TRBV30 with TRBJ2-1, with a weak D call TRBD1 (6 bases). Germline lookup yields CDR1 GTSNPN and CDR2 SVGIG (reference sequence). The V and J ends lost 2 bases and 3 bases respectively, with 14 bases between them. The CDR3 extends over 15 amino acids. The CDR3 region is CAWSRLQGLYNEQFF. CDR3 DNA sequence: TGTGCCTGGAGTAGGCTCCAGGGGCTCTACAATGAGCAGTTCTTC. The variable domain in full, completed from reference TRBV30 and TRBJ2-1, reads SQTIHQWPATLVQPVGSPLSLECTVEGTSNPNLYWYRQAAGRGLQLLFYSVGIGQISSEVPQNLSASRPQDRQFILSSKKLLLSDSGFYLCAWSRLQGLYNEQFFGPGTRLTVL.

The V and J genes are TRBV5-1 and TRBJ2-1, with 10 bases aligning to TRBD2. Trimming removed 3 bases from V and 9 bases from J; junction bases left unmatched: 9. The CDR3 sequence is 15 residues long. In germline, CDR1 is SGHRS, CDR2 YFSETQ. CDR3 in amino acids: CASSSSGGAGFEQFF. The DNA for the CDR3 is TGCGCCAGCAGCTCAAGCGGGGGGGCCGGTTTTGAGCAGTTCTTC. The full variable domain, completed using reference TRBV5-1 and TRBJ2-1, is KAGVTQTPRYLIKTRGQQVTLSCSPISGHRSVSWYQQTPGQGLQFLFEYFSETQRNKGNFPGRFSGRQFSNSRSEMNVSTLELGDSALYLCASSSSGGAGFEQFFGPGTRLTVL.

V usage is TRBV5-1 and J usage is TRBJ1-4; tentatively, D is TRBD1 (5 bases). V lost 0 bases and J lost 6, with 15 bases in between. This CDR3 contains 16 residues. From germline, CDR1 is SGHRS and CDR2 YFSETQ. The CDR3 protein is CASSLVPGRGDEKLFF. In nucleotides, the CDR3 is TGCGCCAGCAGCTTGGTGCCGGGCCGAGGGGATGAAAAACTGTTTTTT.

This sequence joins TRBV4-2 and TRBJ2-7; no definite D call. CDR1 and CDR2 (germline): LGHNA, YNFKEQ. The V end was cut by 0 bases, the J end by 3 bases, with 6 bases between. The CDR3 runs 13 residues. Here the CDR3 reads CASSQDAGYEQYF. DNA of the CDR3: TGTGCCAGCAGCCAAGATGCAGGCTACGAGCAGTACTTC.

In this sample, this clone is medium-sized (0.01 to 0.1%). V gene TRBV14 combines with J gene TRBJ1-4; a possible D gene is TRBD1 (5 bases). The CDR3 totals 15 residues. The germline V gene has CDR1 SGHDN and CDR2 FVKESK. Trimming removed 1 base from V and 4 bases from J, with 10 bases in between. CDR3 residues: CASSQGRRDNEKLFF. The CDR3 bases are TGTGCCAGCAGCCAAGGTCGCAGGGATAATGAAAAACTGTTTTTT.

The J gene is TRBJ1-5, the V gene TRBV6-1; D uncertain. Trimming pared 5 bases from V and 4 bases from J, leaving 9 bases between. Germline V gene sequence: CDR1 MNHNS, CDR2 SASEGT. The CDR3 runs to 13 residues. This chain's CDR3 is CASSTQWNQPQHF. Written as DNA, the CDR3 is TGTGCCAGCAGTACCCAGTGGAATCAGCCCCAGCATTTT.

The gene calls are TRBV5-1 and TRBJ2-3, with D unclear. CDR1 is SGHRS, CDR2 YFSETQ, per germline. Trimming stripped 4 bases from V and 5 bases from J, with 8 bases between. This CDR3 region has 12 residues. The CDR3 bases are TGCGCCAGCAGCCCAGACATAGATACGCAGTATTTT. Residues: CASSPDIDTQYF.